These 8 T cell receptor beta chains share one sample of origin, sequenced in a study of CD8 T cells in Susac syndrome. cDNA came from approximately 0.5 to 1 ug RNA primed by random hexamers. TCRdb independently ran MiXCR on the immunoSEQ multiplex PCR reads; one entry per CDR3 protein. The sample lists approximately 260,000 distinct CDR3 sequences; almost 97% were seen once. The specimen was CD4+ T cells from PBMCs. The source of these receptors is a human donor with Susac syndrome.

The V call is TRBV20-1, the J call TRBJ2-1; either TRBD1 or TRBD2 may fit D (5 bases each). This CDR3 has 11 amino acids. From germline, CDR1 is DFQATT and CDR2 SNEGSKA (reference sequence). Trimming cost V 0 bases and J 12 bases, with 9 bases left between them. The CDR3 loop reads CSAREGDVQFF. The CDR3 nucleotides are TGCAGTGCTAGAGAGGGGGACGTGCAGTTCTTC.

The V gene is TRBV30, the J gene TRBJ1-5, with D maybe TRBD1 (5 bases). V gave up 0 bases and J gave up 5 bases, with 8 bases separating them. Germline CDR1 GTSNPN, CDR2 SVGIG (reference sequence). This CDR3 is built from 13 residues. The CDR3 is CAWSVGGDQPQHF. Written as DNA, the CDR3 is TGTGCCTGGAGTGTTGGGGGGGATCAGCCCCAGCATTTT.

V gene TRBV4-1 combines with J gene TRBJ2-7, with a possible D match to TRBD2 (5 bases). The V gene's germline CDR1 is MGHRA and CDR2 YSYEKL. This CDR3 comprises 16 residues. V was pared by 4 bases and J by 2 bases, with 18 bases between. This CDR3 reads CASSLVLAPEAYEQYF. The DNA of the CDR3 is TGCGCCAGCAGCCTTGTTTTGGCCCCGGAGGCCTACGAGCAGTACTTC.

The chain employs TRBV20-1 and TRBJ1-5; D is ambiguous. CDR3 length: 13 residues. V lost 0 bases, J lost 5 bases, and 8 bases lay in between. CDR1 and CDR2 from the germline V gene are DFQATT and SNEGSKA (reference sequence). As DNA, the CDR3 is TGCAGTGCTAGAGACTATCTGGATCAGCCCCAGCATTTT. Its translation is CSARDYLDQPQHF.

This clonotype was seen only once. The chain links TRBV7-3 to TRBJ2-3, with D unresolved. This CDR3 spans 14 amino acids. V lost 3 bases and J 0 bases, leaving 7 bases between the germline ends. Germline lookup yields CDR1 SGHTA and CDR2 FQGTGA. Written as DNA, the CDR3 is TGTGCCAGCAGCTTTGGTTCTAGCACAGATACGCAGTATTTT. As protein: CASSFGSSTDTQYF.

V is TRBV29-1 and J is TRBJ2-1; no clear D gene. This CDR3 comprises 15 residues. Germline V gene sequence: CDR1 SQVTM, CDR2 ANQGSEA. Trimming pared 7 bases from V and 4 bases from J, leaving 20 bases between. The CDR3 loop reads CSGLLAPTSYNEQFF. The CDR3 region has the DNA TGCAGCGGTCTTCTTGCACCGACAAGTTACAATGAGCAGTTCTTC.

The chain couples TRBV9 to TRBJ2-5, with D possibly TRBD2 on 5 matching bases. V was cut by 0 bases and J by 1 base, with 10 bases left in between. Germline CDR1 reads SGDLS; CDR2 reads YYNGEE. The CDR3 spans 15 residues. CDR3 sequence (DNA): TGTGCCAGCAGCGTAGCGGTTGGGAGCCAAGAGACCCAGTACTTC. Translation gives CASSVAVGSQETQYF.

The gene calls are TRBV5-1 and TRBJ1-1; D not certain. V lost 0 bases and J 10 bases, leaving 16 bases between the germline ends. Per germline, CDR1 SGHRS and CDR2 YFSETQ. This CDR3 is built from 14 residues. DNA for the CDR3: TGCGCCAGCAGCTTGGCCATCGTCCGGGAGACAGCTTTCTTT. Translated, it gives CASSLAIVRETAFF.